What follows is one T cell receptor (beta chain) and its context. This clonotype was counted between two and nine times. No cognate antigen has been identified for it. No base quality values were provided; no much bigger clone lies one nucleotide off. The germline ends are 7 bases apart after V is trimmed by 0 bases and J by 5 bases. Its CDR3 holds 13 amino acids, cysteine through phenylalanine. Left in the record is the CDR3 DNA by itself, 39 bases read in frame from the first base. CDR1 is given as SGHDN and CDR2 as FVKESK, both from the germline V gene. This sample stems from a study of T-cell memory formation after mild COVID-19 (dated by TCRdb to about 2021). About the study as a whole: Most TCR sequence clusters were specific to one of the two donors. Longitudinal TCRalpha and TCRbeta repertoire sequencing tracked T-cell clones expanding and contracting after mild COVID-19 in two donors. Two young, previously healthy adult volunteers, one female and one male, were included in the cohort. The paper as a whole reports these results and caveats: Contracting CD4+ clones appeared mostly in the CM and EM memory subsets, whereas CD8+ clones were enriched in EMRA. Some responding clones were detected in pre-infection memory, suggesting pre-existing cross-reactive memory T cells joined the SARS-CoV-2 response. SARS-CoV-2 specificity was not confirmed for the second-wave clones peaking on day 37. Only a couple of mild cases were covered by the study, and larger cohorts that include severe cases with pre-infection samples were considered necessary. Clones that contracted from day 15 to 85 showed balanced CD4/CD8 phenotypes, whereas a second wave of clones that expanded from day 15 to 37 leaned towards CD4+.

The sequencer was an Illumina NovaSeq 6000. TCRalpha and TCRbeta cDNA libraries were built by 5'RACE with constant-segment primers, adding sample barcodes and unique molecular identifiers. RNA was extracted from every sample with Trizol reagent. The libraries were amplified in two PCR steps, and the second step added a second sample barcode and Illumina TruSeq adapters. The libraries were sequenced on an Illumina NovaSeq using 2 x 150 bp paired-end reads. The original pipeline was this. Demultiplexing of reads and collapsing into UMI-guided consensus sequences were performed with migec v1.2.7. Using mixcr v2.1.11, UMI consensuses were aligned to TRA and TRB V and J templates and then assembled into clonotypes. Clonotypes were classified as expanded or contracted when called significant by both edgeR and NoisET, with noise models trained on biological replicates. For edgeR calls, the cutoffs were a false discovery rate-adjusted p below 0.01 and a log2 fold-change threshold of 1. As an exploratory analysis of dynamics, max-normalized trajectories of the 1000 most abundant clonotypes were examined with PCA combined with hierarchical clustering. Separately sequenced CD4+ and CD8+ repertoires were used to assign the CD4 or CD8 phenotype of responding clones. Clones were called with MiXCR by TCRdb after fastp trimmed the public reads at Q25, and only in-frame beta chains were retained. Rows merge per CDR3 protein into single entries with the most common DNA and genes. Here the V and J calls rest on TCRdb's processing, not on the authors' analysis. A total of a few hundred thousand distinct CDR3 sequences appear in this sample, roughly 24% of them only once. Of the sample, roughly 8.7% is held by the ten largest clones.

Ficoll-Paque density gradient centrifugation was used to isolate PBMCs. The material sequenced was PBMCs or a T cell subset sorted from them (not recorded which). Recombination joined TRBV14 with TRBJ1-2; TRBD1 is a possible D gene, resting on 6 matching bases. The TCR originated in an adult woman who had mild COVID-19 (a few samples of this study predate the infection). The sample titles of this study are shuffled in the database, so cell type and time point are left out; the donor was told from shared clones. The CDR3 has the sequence CASSQDRGYGYTF. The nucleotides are TGTGCCAGCAGCCAAGACAGGGGATATGGCTACACCTTC.